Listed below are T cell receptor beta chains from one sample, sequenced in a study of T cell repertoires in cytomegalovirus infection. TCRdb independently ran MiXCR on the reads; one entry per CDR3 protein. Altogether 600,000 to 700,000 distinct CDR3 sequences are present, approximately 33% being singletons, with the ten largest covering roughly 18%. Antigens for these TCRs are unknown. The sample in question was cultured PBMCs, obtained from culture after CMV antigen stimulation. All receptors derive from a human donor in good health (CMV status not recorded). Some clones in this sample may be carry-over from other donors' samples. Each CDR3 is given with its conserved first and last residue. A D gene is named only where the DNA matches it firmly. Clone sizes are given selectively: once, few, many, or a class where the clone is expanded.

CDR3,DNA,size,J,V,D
CASSEVPGGEPQHF,TGTGCCAGCAGTGAAGTCCCGGGGGGTGAGCCCCAGCATTTT,.,TRBJ1-5,TRBV6-1,.
CASSQQNRGQETQYF,TGTGCCAGCAGCCAACAAAACAGGGGACAAGAGACCCAGTACTTC,.,TRBJ2-5,TRBV5-6,TRBD1
CSGAAGETNEQFF,TGCAGTGGGGCGGCGGGAGAAACGAATGAGCAGTTCTTC,.,TRBJ2-1,TRBV20-1,TRBD2
CAISDVDRGSGTEAFF,TGTGCCATCAGTGACGTAGACCGCGGCTCAGGCACTGAAGCTTTCTTT,.,TRBJ1-1,TRBV10-3,.
CSAAVGGGGQYF,TGCAGTGCCGCAGTGGGAGGGGGCGGACAGTACTTC,few,TRBJ2-7,TRBV20-1,.
CASSLTGDANEKLFF,TGTGCCAGCAGCTTGACAGGGGATGCTAATGAAAAACTGTTTTTT,once,TRBJ1-4,TRBV5-4,TRBD1
CASSLDDLYNEQFF,TGTGCCAGCAGCTTAGATGACCTGTACAATGAGCAGTTCTTC,.,TRBJ2-1,TRBV5-7,.
CASRTVDREQETQYF,TGTGCCAGCCGCACGGTTGACAGGGAGCAAGAGACCCAGTACTTC,.,TRBJ2-5,TRBV7-9,TRBD1
CASSFGGAETQYF,TGTGCCAGCAGCTTTGGGGGGGCGGAGACCCAGTACTTC,many,TRBJ2-5,TRBV7-2,.
CAWSGAALSNEQFF,TGTGCCTGGAGTGGTGCTGCGCTCAGCAATGAGCAGTTCTTC,.,TRBJ2-1,TRBV30,.